One and the same sample provided the 20 T cell receptor beta chains below, sequenced in a study of T cell changes during pregnancy in multiple sclerosis (dated by TCRdb to between 2018 and 2021). Receptor libraries were prepared by the immunoSEQ multiplex PCR assay. This immuneACCESS table, as held by TCRdb, lists in-frame sequences with V and J called but not all clones. Of the missing ones, under half trace to an unresolved V gene in checked studies; the others have no known cause. Within this sample are 75,000 to 80,000 clones, with 85% to 95% of them counted one time only. The ten largest clones represent approximately 2.4% of the sample. The source material was peripheral blood, sampled after pregnancy. The receptors were sampled from a female donor in good health, enrolled as a control in a pregnancy study.

This chain joins TRBV10-3 and TRBJ2-5; TRBD2 matches 10 bases. CDR3 length: 15 residues. The V gene's germline CDR1 is ENHRY and CDR2 SYGVKD. Trimming at V came to 10 bases and at J to 1 base, leaving 9 bases not matched to a gene. In DNA form, the CDR3 reads TGTGCCACAAGGGGGACTAGCGCCGCCCAAGAGACCCAGTACTTC. This translates into CATRGTSAAQETQYF.

This clone was observed a single time. The DNA for the CDR3 is TGTGCCAGCAACTTCGGACAGTTAAGCAATCAGCCCCAGCATTTT. The encoded protein is CASNFGQLSNQPQHF. This chain uses TRBV28 with TRBJ1-5; possibly TRBD1 for D (6 bases). Germline CDR1 reads MDHEN; CDR2 reads SYDVKM. CDR3 size: 15 residues. Trimming removed 7 bases at V and 1 base at J, with 14 bases between.

This chain links TRBV19 with TRBJ2-3; TRBD1 matches 7 bases. The junction had 10 bases not matched to a gene; V was cut back by 6 bases and J by 4 bases. The CDR3 sequence is 15 residues long. Germline V lookup: CDR1 LNHDA, CDR2 SQIVND (reference sequence). CDR3 sequence reads: CASSMTGSTPDTQYF. For the CDR3, the DNA is TGTGCCAGTAGCATGACAGGGTCAACGCCAGATACGCAGTATTTT.

The genes are TRBV7-2 and TRBJ2-7, with TRBD1 identical over 9 bases. Germline-derived CDR1 and CDR2 are SGHTA and FQGNSA. V shed 3 bases, J shed 6 bases, and the junction held 6 bases outside the gene matches. The CDR3 spans 14 residues. The CDR3 nucleotides are TGTGCCAGCAGCTTTGGACAGGGGATGAGCGAGCAGTACTTC. Encoded protein: CASSFGQGMSEQYF.

The chain uses TRBV6-6 and TRBJ2-5; TRBD2 aligns across 12 bases. The CDR3 consists of 16 residues. After removal of 8 bases from V and 2 bases from J, the junction contained 9 bases not matched to a gene. Germline-derived CDR1 and CDR2 are MNHNY and SVGAGI (reference sequence). The CDR3 region has the DNA TGTGCCAGCCTGCCGCTAGCGGGGGGGCCACAAGAGACCCAGTACTTC. Its protein is CASLPLAGGPQETQYF.

As to this clone: The identical CDR3 is also encoded by other nucleotide sequences in the sample. The rearrangement uses TRBV6-5 and TRBJ2-7; 10 bases line up with TRBD1. Germline trimming cut 5 bases from V and 1 base from J; bases unmatched to any gene: 2. This CDR3 region has 14 residues. Germline V lookup: CDR1 MNHEY, CDR2 SVGAGI. The DNA for the CDR3 is TGTGCCAGCAGTCCGGGACAGGGGTCCTACGAGCAGTACTTC. Encoded protein: CASSPGQGSYEQYF.

This CDR3 is CASVRTGGNEQYF. The CDR3 DNA sequence: TGTGCCAGCGTGCGGACAGGGGGGAACGAGCAGTACTTC. This chain joins TRBV11-2 and TRBJ2-7; 10 bases are shared with TRBD1. This CDR3 has 13 residues. CDR1 is SGHAT, CDR2 FQNNGV, per germline. The trim removed 8 bases at V and 5 bases at J, leaving 6 bases unmatched. Complete variable domain (other parts from reference TRBV11-2 and TRBJ2-7): EAGVAQSPRYKIIEKRQSVAFWCNPISGHATLYWYQQILGQGPKLLIQFQNNGVVDDSQLPKDRFSAERLKGVDSTLKIQPAKLEDSAVYLCASVRTGGNEQYFGPGTRLTVT.

V is TRBV5-1 and J is TRBJ1-4, with 9 positions matching TRBD1. Per germline, CDR1 SGHRS and CDR2 YFSETQ. V shed 3 bases and J 8 bases; nucleotides not matched to a gene: 14. The CDR3 runs 17 residues. The CDR3 loop is CASSSGTGWASEEKLFF. CDR3 coding DNA: TGCGCCAGCAGCTCCGGGACAGGGTGGGCCTCTGAAGAAAAACTGTTTTTT. Variable domain in full (rest from reference TRBV5-1 and TRBJ1-4): KAGVTQTPRYLIKTRGQQVTLSCSPISGHRSVSWYQQTPGQGLQFLFEYFSETQRNKGNFPGRFSGRQFSNSRSEMNVSTLELGDSALYLCASSSGTGWASEEKLFFGSGTQLSVL.

The rearrangement links TRBV11-2 to TRBJ2-7; 8 bases map to TRBD1. CDR1 SGHAT and CDR2 FQNNGV come from the germline V gene. Germline trimming cut 5 bases from V and 2 bases from J; bases unmatched to any gene: 8. This CDR3 spans 15 amino acids. The CDR3 nucleotides read TGTGCCAGCAGCCCCAGGACAGGGTCGCCCTACGAGCAGTACTTC. It translates to CASSPRTGSPYEQYF.

The chain employs TRBV11-3 and TRBJ2-1, with 11 bases aligning to TRBD2. There are 15 residues in the CDR3. The junction had 4 bases not matched to a gene; V was cut back by 5 bases and J by 4 bases. Germline V gene lookup returns CDR1 SGHNT and CDR2 YENEEA. The CDR3: CASSLRTSGYNEQFF. CDR3 coding DNA: TGTGCCAGCAGCCTCAGGACTAGCGGGTACAATGAGCAGTTCTTC.

This clone appeared once. The V gene is TRBV2, the J gene TRBJ2-6; 9 bases agree with TRBD1. The CDR3 is made up of 16 amino acids. The trim removed 6 bases at V and 2 bases at J, leaving 5 bases unmatched. CDR1 is SNHLY, CDR2 FYNNEI, per germline. The CDR3 DNA reads as TGTGCCAGCAGGAGGACAGGGGATCCTGGGGCCAACGTCCTGACTTTC. As protein: CASRRTGDPGANVLTF. Full variable domain (missing parts from reference TRBV2 and TRBJ2-6): EPEVTQTPSHQVTQMGQEVILRCVPISNHLYFYWYRQILGQKVEFLVSFYNNEISEKSEIFDDQFSVERPDGSNFTLKIRSTKLEDSAMYFCASRRTGDPGANVLTFGAGSRLTVL.

This chain links TRBV11-2 with TRBJ2-5; 7 nucleotides agree with TRBD2. V was clipped by 2 bases and J by 7 bases; unmatched bases: 13. The CDR3 is 16 residues long. Germline V gene lookup returns CDR1 SGHAT and CDR2 FQNNGV. The CDR3 is CASSLTRGEALGTQYF. The CDR3 DNA follows: TGTGCCAGCAGCTTAACTCGGGGGGAGGCCCTTGGGACCCAGTACTTC.

V is TRBV4-1 and J is TRBJ2-3; D not certain. The germline V and J ends were trimmed by 0 bases and 5 bases, with 9 bases remaining between them. The germline V gene encodes CDR1 MGHRA and CDR2 YSYEKL. There are 14 residues in the CDR3. Here the CDR3 reads CASSQDPFIDTQYF. Here the CDR3 DNA reads TGCGCCAGCAGCCAAGATCCGTTTATAGATACGCAGTATTTT.

The chain uses TRBV30 and TRBJ1-2, with a weak D call TRBD1 (5 bases). CDR1 is GTSNPN and CDR2 is SVGIG in the germline V gene (reference sequence). V lost 1 base, J lost 6 bases, and 6 bases lay in between. The CDR3 runs 11 residues. This chain's CDR3 is CAWSGGDGYTF. The DNA of the CDR3 is TGTGCCTGGAGTGGGGGGGATGGCTACACCTTC.

J is TRBJ2-7 and V is TRBV27; D not certain. Germline V lookup: CDR1 MNHEY, CDR2 SMNVEV (reference sequence). The CDR3 length is 13 residues. V was pared by 2 bases and J by 3 bases, with 8 bases between. The CDR3 DNA follows: TGTGCCAGCAGTTTAACTACAAGCTACGAGCAGTACTTC. Its protein product is CASSLTTSYEQYF.

CDR3 amino acids: CASSPWRGARETQYF. As DNA, the CDR3 is TGTGCCAGCAGCCCGTGGCGGGGGGCTCGAGAGACCCAGTACTTC. V and J are TRBV6-5 and TRBJ2-5; 8 bases are a match to TRBD2. The CDR3 has 15 residues. Germline V gives CDR1 MNHEY, CDR2 SVGAGI. Trimming at V came to 6 bases and at J to 4 bases, leaving 10 bases not matched to a gene.

The chain employs TRBV2 and TRBJ2-5, with a possible D match to TRBD2 (6 bases). Trimming took off 8 bases at V and 5 bases at J, with 18 bases between the two ends. CDR3 length: 14 amino acids. Germline V gives CDR1 SNHLY, CDR2 FYNNEI. CDR3 sequence reads: CASLRDWVRETQYF. CDR3 sequence (DNA): TGTGCCAGCCTCCGGGACTGGGTCCGGGAGACCCAGTACTTC.

V gene TRBV19 combines with J gene TRBJ1-2; 11 bases are a match to TRBD1. The CDR3 covers 17 residues. J was trimmed by 3 bases and V by 6 bases; bases with no gene match: 12. Per germline, CDR1 LNHDA and CDR2 SQIVND (reference sequence). In DNA form, the CDR3 reads TGTGCCAGTAGACCGACCGGACAGGGGGCATACTACTATGGCTACACCTTC. This translates into CASRPTGQGAYYYGYTF.

The count of this clone is one. The genes are TRBV5-4 and TRBJ2-2; D uncertain. V gave up 0 bases and J gave up 0 bases, with 3 bases separating them. From germline, CDR1 is SGHNT and CDR2 YYREEE (reference sequence). The CDR3 has 14 residues. The DNA of the CDR3 is TGTGCCAGCAGCTTGGGCGCGAACACCGGGGAGCTGTTTTTT. Encoded protein: CASSLGANTGELFF.

The chain has TRBV7-3 and TRBJ2-4; the D is unclear. Germline V gene lookup returns CDR1 SGHTA and CDR2 FQGTGA. The V gene lost 0 bases and the J gene lost 8 bases, with 8 bases spanning the gap. This CDR3 contains 13 residues. The CDR3 is CASSLTPQDIQYF. The DNA for the CDR3 is TGTGCCAGCAGCTTAACACCCCAGGACATTCAGTACTTC.